This T cell receptor beta chain originates from a study of radiotherapy plus CTLA-4 blockade in lung cancer. Study-level findings and limits: Radiotherapy was combined with ipilimumab, and tumor-derived TCR clones then expanded in blood.

Here immunoSEQ multiplex PCR was the method, and the copy in TCRdb shows in-frame clones only, minus some. The sample carries fewer than 150,000 clones, 65% to 85% recorded once. The CDR3 is 16 amino acids. Germline assignment: CDR1 LNHDA and CDR2 SQIVND (reference sequence). With V trimmed by 2 bases and J by 2 bases, 5 bases remained unmatched. This clone was seen a few times. The target antigen is unknown. Sequenced here: peripheral blood, sampled from a patient treated with radiotherapy plus ipilimumab. This clonotype originated in a human donor with non-small cell lung cancer who had a partial response to radiotherapy plus ipilimumab. This rearrangement joins TRBV19 to TRBJ2-2, with 7 bases lining up with TRBD1. The CDR3 bases are TGTGCCAGTAGTATATCCGGGACAGTCAACACCGGGGAGCTGTTTTTT. Translating gives CASSISGTVNTGELFF.